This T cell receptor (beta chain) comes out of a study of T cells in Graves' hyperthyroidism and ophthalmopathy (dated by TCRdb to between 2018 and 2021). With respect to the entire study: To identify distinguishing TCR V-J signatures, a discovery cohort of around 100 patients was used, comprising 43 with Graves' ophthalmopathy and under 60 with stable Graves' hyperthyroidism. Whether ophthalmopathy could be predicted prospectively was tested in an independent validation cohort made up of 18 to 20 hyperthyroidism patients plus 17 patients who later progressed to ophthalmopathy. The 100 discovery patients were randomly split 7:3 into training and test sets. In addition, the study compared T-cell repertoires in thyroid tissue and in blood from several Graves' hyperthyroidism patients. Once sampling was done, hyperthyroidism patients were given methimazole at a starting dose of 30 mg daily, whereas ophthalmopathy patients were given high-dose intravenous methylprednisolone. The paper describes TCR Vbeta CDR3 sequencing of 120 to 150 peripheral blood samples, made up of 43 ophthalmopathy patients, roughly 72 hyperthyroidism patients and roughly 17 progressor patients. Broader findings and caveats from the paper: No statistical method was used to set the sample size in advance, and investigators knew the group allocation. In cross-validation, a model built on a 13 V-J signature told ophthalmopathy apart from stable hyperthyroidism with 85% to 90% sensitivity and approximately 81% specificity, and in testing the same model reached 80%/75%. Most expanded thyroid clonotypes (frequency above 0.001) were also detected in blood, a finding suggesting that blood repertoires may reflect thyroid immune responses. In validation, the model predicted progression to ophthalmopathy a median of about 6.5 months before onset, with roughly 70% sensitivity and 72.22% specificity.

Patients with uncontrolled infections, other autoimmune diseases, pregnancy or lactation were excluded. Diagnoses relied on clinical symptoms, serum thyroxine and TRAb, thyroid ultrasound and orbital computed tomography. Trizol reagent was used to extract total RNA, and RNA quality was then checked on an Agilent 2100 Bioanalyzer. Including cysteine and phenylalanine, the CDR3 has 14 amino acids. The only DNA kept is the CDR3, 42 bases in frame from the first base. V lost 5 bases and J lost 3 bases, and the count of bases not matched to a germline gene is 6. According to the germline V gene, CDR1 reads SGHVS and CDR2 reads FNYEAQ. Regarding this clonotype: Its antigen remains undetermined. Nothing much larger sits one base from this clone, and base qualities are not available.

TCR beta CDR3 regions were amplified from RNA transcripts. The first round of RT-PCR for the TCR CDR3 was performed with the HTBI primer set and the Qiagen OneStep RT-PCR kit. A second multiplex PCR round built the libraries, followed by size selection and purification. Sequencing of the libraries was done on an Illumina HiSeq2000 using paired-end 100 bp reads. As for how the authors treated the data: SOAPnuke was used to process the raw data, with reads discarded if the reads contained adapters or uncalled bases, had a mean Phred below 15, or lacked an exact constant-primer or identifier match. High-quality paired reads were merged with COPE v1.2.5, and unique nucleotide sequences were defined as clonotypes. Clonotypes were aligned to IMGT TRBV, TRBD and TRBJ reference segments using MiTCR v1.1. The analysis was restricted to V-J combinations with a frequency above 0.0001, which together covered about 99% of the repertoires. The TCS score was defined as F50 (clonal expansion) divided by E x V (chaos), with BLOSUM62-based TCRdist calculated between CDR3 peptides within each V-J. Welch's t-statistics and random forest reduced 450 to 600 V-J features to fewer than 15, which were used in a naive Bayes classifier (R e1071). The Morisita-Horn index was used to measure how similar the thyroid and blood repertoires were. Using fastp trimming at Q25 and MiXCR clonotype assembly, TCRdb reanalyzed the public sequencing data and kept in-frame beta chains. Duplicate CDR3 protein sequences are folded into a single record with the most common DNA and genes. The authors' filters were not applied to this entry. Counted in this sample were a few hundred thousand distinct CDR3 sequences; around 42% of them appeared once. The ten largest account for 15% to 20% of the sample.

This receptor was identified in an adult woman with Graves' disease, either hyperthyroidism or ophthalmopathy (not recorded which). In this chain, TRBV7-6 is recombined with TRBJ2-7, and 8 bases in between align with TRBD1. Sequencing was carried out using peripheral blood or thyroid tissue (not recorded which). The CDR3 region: CASSPRGTGYEQYF. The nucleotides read TGTGCCAGCAGCCCCCGGGGGACAGGCTACGAGCAGTACTTC.